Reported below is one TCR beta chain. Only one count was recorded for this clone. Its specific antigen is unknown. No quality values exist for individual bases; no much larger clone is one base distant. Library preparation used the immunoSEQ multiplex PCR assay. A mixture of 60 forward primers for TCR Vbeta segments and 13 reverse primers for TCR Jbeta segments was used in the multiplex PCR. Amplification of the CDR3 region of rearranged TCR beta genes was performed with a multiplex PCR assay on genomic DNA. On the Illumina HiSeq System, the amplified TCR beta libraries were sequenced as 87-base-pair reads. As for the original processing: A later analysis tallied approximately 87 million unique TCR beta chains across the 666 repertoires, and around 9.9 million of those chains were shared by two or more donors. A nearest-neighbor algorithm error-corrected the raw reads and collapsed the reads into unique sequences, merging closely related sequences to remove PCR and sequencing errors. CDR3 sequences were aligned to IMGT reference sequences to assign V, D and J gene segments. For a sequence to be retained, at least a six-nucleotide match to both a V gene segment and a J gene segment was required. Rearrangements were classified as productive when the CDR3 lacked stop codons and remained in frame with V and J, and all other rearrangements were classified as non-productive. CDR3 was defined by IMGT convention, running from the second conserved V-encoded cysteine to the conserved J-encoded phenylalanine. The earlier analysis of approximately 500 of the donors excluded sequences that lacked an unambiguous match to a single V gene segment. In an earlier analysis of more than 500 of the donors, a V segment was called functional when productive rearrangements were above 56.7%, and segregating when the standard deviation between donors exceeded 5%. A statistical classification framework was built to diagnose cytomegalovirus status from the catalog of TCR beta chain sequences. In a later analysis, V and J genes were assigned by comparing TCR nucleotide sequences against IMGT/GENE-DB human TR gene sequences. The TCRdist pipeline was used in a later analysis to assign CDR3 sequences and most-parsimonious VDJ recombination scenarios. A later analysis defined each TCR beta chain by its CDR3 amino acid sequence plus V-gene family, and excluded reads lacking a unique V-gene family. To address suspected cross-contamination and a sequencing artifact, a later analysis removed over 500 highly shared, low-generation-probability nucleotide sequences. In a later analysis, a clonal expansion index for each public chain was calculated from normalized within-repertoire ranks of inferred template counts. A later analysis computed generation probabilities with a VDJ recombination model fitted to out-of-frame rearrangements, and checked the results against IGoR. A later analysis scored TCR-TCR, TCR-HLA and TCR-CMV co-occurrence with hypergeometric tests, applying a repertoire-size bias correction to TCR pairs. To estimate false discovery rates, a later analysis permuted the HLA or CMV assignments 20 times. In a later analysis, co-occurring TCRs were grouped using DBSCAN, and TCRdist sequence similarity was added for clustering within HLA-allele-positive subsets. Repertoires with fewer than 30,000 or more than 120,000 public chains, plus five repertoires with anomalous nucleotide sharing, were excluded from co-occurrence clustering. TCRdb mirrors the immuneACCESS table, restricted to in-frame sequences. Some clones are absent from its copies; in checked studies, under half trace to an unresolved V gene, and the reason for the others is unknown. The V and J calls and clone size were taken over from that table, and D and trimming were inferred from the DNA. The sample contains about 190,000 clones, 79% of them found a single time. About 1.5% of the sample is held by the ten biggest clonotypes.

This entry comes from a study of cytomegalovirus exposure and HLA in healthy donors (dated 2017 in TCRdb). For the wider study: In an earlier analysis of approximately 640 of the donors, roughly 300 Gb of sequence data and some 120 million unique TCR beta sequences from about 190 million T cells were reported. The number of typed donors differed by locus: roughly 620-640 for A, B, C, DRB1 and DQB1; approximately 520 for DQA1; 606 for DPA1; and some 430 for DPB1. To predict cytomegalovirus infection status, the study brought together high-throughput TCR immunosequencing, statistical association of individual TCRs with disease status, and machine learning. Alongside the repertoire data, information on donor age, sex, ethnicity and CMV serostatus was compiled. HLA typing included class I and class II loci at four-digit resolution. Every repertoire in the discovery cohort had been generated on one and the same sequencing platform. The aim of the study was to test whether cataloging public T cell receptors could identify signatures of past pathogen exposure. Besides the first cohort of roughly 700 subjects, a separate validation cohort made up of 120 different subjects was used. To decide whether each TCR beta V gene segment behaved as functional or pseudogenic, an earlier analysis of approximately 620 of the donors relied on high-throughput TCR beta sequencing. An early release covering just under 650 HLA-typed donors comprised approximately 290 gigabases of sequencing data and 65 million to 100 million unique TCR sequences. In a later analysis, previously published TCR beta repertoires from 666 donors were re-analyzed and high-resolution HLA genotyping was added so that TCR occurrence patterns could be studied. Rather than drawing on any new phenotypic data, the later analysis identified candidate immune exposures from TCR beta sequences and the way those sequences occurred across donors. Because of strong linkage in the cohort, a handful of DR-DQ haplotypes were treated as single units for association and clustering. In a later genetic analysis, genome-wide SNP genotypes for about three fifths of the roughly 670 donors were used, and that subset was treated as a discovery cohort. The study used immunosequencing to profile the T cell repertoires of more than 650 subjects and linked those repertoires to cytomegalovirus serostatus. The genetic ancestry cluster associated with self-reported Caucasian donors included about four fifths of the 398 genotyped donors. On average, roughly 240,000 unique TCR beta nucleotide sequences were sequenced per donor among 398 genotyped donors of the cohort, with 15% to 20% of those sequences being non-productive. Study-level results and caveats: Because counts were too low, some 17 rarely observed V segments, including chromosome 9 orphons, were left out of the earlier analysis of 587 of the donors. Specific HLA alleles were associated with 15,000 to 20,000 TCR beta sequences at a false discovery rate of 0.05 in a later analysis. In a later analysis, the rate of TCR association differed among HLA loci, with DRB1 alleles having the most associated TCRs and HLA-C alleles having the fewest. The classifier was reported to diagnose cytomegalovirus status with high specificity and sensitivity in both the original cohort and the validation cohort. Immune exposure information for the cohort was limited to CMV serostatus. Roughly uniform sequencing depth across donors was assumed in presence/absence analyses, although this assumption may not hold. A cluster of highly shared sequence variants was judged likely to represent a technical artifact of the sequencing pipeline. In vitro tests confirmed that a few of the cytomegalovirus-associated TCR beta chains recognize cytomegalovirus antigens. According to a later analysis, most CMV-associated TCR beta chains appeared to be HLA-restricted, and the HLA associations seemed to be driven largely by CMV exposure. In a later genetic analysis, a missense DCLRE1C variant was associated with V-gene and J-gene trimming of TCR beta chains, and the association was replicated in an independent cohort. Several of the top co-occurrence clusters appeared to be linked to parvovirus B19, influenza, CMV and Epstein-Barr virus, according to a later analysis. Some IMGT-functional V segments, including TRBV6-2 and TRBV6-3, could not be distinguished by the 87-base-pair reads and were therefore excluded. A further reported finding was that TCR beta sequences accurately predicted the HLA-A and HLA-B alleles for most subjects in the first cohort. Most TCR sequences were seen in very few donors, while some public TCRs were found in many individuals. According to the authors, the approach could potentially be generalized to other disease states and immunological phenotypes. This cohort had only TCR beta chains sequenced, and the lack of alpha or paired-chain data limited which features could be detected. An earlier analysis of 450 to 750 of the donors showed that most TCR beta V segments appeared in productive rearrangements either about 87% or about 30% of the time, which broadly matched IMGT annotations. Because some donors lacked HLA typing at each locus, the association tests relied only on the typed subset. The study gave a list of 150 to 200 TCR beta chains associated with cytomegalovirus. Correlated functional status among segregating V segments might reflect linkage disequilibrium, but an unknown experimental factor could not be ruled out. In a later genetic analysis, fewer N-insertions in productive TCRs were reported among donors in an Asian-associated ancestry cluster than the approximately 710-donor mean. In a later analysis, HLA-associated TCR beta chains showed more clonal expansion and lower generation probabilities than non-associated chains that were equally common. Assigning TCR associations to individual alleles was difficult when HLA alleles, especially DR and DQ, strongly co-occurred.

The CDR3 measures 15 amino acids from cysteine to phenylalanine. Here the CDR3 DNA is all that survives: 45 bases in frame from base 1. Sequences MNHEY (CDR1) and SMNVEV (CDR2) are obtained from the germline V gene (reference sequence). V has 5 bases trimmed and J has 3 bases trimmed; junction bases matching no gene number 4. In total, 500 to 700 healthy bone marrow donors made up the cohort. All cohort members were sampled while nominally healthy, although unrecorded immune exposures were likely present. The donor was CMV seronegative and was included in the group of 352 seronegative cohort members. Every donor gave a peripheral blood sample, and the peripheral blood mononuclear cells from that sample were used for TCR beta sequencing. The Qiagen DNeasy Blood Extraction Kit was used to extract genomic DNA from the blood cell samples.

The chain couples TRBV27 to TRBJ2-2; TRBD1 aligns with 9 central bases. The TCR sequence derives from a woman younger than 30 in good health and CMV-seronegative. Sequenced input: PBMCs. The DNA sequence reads TGTGCCAGCAGTAAAACAGGGGGCTACACCGGGGAGCTGTTTTTT. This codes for CASSKTGGYTGELFF.